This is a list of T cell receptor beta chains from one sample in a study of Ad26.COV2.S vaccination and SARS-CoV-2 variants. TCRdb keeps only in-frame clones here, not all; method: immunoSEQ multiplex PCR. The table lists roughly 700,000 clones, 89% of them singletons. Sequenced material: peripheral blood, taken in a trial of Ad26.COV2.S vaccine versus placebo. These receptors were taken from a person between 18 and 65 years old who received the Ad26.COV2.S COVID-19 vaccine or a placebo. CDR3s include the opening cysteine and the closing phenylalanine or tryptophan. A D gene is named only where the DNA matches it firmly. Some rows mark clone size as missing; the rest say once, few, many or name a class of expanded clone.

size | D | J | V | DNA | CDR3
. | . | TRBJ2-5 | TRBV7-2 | TGTGCCAGCAGCTTAGAGGTAGCCAAAGGGCAAGAGACCCAGTACTTC | CASSLEVAKGQETQYF
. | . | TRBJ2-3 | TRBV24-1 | TGTGCCACCAGTGACCCAGGGGTGACAGATACGCAGTATTTT | CATSDPGVTDTQYF
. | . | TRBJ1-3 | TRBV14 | TGTGCCAGCAGCCAAGGGGGCGGAAACACCATATATTTT | CASSQGGGNTIYF
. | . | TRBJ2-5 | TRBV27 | TGTGCCAGCAGTTTAGGGGGGCTTGAGACCCAGTACTTC | CASSLGGLETQYF
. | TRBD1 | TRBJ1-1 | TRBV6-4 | TGTGCCAGCAGGGGACAGGGCACGATGAACACTGAAGCTTTCTTT | CASRGQGTMNTEAFF
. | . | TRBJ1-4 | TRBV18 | TGTGCCAGCTCACCCGGACACCCTAATGAAAAACTGTTTTTT | CASSPGHPNEKLFF
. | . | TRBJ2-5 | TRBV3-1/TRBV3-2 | TGTGCCAGCAGCCAATGGCAGACTCAAGAGACCCAGTACTTC | CASSQWQTQETQYF
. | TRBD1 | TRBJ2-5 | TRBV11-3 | TGTGCCAGCAGCGAAGGGGACAGGGTTTCAGAGACCCAGTACTTC | CASSEGDRVSETQYF
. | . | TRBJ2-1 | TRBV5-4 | TGTGCCAGCAGCTTGGATCTAAGCTCCTACAATGAGCAGTTCTTC | CASSLDLSSYNEQFF
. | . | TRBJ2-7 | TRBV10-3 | TGTGCCATCAGATTGGGGGCTCTTGGCGAGCAGTACTTC | CAIRLGALGEQYF
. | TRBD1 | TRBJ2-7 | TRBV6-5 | TGTGCCAGCAGGCCAGGGGGCGGCGAGCAGTACTTC | CASRPGGGEQYF
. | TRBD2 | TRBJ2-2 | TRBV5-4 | TGTGCCAGCAGCTTGGTAGGACTAGCGGAGAACACCGGGGAGCTGTTTTTT | CASSLVGLAENTGELFF
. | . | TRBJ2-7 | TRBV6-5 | TGTGCCAGCGGGTTCCTAGAGGGTGAACAGTACTTC | CASGFLEGEQYF
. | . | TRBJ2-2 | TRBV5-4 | TGTGCCAGCAGCTTGAATCAGGAAATCAACACCGGGGAGCTGTTTTTT | CASSLNQEINTGELFF
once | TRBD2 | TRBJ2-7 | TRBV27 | TGTGCCAGCAGTTTACTCTCAGCGGGGGGGCCCCACGAGCAGTACTTC | CASSLLSAGGPHEQYF
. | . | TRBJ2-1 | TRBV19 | TGTGCCAGTAGTATAGGTGGGGCCAGCAATGAGCAGTTCTTC | CASSIGGASNEQFF
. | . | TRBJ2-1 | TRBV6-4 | TGTGCCAGCACCCCCGAAGGATATGAGCAGTTCTTC | CASTPEGYEQFF
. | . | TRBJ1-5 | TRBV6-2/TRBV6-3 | TGTGCCAGCAGCAAGGGCCGAAATCAGCCCCAGCATTTT | CASSKGRNQPQHF
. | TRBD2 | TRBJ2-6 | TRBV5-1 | TGCGCCAGCAGCTCGGGAGGACATAGCTCTGGGGCCAACGTCCTGACTTTC | CASSSGGHSSGANVLTF
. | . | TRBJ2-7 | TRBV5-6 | TGTGCCAGCACCTTCTCAGGCTACGAGCAGTACTTC | CASTFSGYEQYF
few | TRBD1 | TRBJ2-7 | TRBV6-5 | TGTGCCAGCCAAGGGGGCCCCCGCTCCTACGAGCAGTACTTC | CASQGGPRSYEQYF
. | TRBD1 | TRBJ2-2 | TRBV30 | TGTGCCTGGAAAGAGGGGGCGAAGCCGAACACCGGGGAGCTGTTTTTT | CAWKEGAKPNTGELFF
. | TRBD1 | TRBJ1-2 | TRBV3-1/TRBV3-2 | TGTGCCAGCAGCCAAGAAGGGGGCCTCCTTCCCTATGGCTACACCTTC | CASSQEGGLLPYGYTF
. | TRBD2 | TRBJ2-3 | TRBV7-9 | TGTGCCAGCAGCTTCGCGGGAGACTACACAGATACGCAGTATTTT | CASSFAGDYTDTQYF
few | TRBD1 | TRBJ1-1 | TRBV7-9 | TGTGCCAGCAGCCGCCGCTCGACAGGGGGTTTCACTGAAGCTTTCTTT | CASSRRSTGGFTEAFF
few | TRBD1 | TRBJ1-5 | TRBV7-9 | TGTGCCAGCAGCTTAGGCCAGGGGGCTCTCTATAGCAATCAGCCCCAGCATTTT | CASSLGQGALYSNQPQHF
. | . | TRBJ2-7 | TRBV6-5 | TGTGCCAGCAGTACTCAGGGGATCTACGAGCAGTACTTC | CASSTQGIYEQYF
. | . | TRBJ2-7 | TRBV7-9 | TGTGCCAGCAGCCCGCCGAGACAGGGCGGGATCTACGAGCAGTACTTC | CASSPPRQGGIYEQYF
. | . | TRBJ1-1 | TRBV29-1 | TGCAGCGTTGCCGAATGGGCTGAAGCTTTCTTT | CSVAEWAEAFF
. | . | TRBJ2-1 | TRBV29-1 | TGCAGCGTTGACCGTAGACGGAGCTCCTACAATGAGCAGTTCTTC | CSVDRRRSSYNEQFF
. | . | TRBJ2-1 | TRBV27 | TGTGCCAGCAGTTTTGGTTACAATGAGCAGTTCTTC | CASSFGYNEQFF
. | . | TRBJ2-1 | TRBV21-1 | TGTGCCAGCAGCAAAGACGGCGGTGAGCAGTTCTTC | CASSKDGGEQFF
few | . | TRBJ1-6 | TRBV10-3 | TGTGCCATCAGTGACCAGGACAACTATAATTCACCCCTCCACTTT | CAISDQDNYNSPLHF
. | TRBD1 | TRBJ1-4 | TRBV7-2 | TGTGCCAGCAGCCAGGGACAGGGGGGAGAAAAACTGTTTTTT | CASSQGQGGEKLFF
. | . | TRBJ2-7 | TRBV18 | TGTGCCAGCTCACCAACAGGGACCGATGCCTACGAGCAGTACTTC | CASSPTGTDAYEQYF
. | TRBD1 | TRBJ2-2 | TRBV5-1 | TGCGCCAGCAGCTGGGACAGACCGAACACCGGGGAGCTGTTTTTT | CASSWDRPNTGELFF
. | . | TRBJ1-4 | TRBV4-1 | TGCGCCAGCAGCCAAGTTAACTTACTGACCTATGAAAAACTGTTTTTT | CASSQVNLLTYEKLFF
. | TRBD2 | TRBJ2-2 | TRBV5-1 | TGCGCCAGCAGCTTGGCCGCGGGGGCGAACACCGGGGAGCTGTTTTTT | CASSLAAGANTGELFF
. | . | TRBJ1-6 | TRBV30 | TGTGCCTGGAGTGTACAAGGGGGGTGGGGATCCCTCCACTTT | CAWSVQGGWGSLHF
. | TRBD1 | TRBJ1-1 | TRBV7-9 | TGTGCCAGCAGCTTAGAGGGGGCGACTGAAGCTTTCTTT | CASSLEGATEAFF
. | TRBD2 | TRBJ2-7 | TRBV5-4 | TGTGCCAGCAGCTTGGGCCACGCGGCTAGCGGGAGGGTATTCGAGCAGTACTTC | CASSLGHAASGRVFEQYF
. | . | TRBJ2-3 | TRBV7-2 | TGTGCCAGCAGCACTCCGGACCGCACAGATACGCAGTATTTT | CASSTPDRTDTQYF